The next 32 T cell receptor beta chains were all read from a single sample in a study of memory B cells and T cells in multiple sclerosis. CFSE-dim autoproliferating and CFSE-high non-proliferating T cells from unstimulated culture were sequenced separately. Cultures began with 45 million to 50 million CFSE-labeled PBMCs, unstimulated for 7 to 8 days, with replicate wells pooled. Which antigens these TCRs recognize remains unknown. The method was immunoSEQ multiplex PCR; TCRdb's version includes in-frame clones alone and lacks a portion of them. Of under 50,000 clones detected, around 80% appear once; the ten largest clones hold 0.85% to 1.3%. Sequenced material: PBMCs from blood kept in culture. Every receptor here comes from a human donor with multiple sclerosis.

V gene TRBV7-6 combines with J gene TRBJ2-5; D not certain. V was cut by 4 bases and J by 4 bases, with 7 bases left in between. CDR3 size: 12 residues. Germline CDR1 and CDR2: SGHVS and FNYEAQ. The DNA of the CDR3 is TGTGCCAGCAGCTCCCTTGTAGAGACCCAGTACTTC. Protein: CASSSLVETQYF.

The chain combines TRBV7-7 with TRBJ2-3, with 13 bases lining up with TRBD2. Germline CDR1 is SSHAT and CDR2 is FNYEAQ (reference sequence). Germline trimming cut 2 bases from V and 6 bases from J; bases unmatched to any gene: 5. This CDR3 is built from 16 residues. Here the CDR3 reads CASSLTLAGGHDTQYF. The CDR3 nucleotides read TGTGCCAGCAGCTTAACACTAGCGGGGGGGCACGATACGCAGTATTTT.

The table lists this clone with a few counts. The chain has TRBV7-9 and TRBJ2-3, with 8 bases matching TRBD2. CDR1 is SEHNR and CDR2 is FQNEAQ in the germline V gene (reference sequence). V dropped 5 bases and J dropped 1; count of bases not matched to a gene: 11. This CDR3 is built from 17 residues. The CDR3 spells CASSDSRGGRGTDTQYF. CDR3 bases: TGTGCCAGCAGCGATTCTCGGGGGGGGCGTGGCACAGATACGCAGTATTTT.

V and J are TRBV18 and TRBJ1-1, with D possibly being TRBD1 (5 bases). Trimming stripped 1 base from V and 4 bases from J, with 7 bases between. There are 13 residues in the CDR3. Germline CDR1 is KGHSH and CDR2 is LQKENI. The CDR3 here is CASSPRGSTEAFF. The DNA of the CDR3 is TGTGCCAGCTCACCACGGGGGAGCACTGAAGCTTTCTTT.

The CDR3 region is CASSLVGFSGNTIYF. The CDR3 bases are TGTGCCAGCAGCTTAGTTGGTTTTTCTGGAAACACCATATATTTT. The chain carries TRBV7-2 and TRBJ1-3; unclear D gene. The germline V gene encodes CDR1 SGHTA and CDR2 FQGNSA. Trimming pared 1 base from V and 1 base from J, leaving 8 bases between. CDR3 length equals 15 residues.

The CDR3 is CASSSLEGVNYGYTF. The DNA for the CDR3 is TGTGCCAGCAGCTCCCTTGAGGGGGTCAACTATGGCTACACCTTC. The V gene is TRBV7-9, the J gene TRBJ1-2; D is perhaps TRBD1 (6 bases). The CDR3 is 15 residues long. Trimming left V 4 bases short and J 2 bases short, with 14 bases between. The V gene's germline CDR1 is SEHNR and CDR2 FQNEAQ (reference sequence).

The chain links TRBV11-3 to TRBJ1-3; no clear D. Germline V CDR1 and CDR2: SGHNT, YENEEA. The CDR3 covers 13 residues. V lost 5 bases to trimming and J lost 3 bases, with 8 bases between them. CDR3 protein: CASSTGVGNTIYF. For the CDR3, the DNA is TGTGCCAGCAGCACCGGCGTTGGAAACACCATATATTTT.

The genes are TRBV2 and TRBJ1-3, with 9 nucleotides matching TRBD1. The junction had 12 bases not matched to a gene; V was cut back by 7 bases and J by 2 bases. CDR1 is SNHLY and CDR2 is FYNNEI in the germline V gene. The CDR3 covers 17 residues. The CDR3 nucleotides read TGTGCCAGCACAGGGACAGGGAGTAGTGCCCCTGGAAACACCATATATTTT. Translating it yields CASTGTGSSAPGNTIYF.

This chain joins TRBV6-1 and TRBJ1-1; 9 positions agree with TRBD1. With 10 bases clipped from V and 4 bases from J, the junction kept 7 bases outside the gene matches. CDR1 is MNHNS and CDR2 is SASEGT in the germline V gene. The CDR3 extends over 13 amino acids. CDR3 sequence (DNA): TGTGCCACCTCAAGGACAGGGGCCACTGAAGCTTTCTTT. It encodes CATSRTGATEAFF.

This chain connects TRBV7-2 to TRBJ1-2; 7 positions match TRBD1. The CDR3 covers 14 residues. Germline V lookup: CDR1 SGHTA, CDR2 FQGNSA. V lost 3 bases, J lost 7 bases, and 8 bases stayed unmatched. The CDR3 DNA follows: TGTGCCAGCAGCTTTAACTTCCAGGGGGGTGGCTACACCTTC. Its translation: CASSFNFQGGGYTF.

V and J are TRBV4-2 and TRBJ2-1, with D possibly being TRBD1 (7 bases). The CDR3 consists of 17 residues. Germline values: CDR1 LGHNA, CDR2 YNFKEQ. Trimming left V 2 bases short and J 7 bases short, with 21 bases between. The CDR3 nucleotides are TGTGCCAGCAGCCAAACCGGGCGGGATCCCAGGGGGAATGAGCAGTTCTTC. Translating gives CASSQTGRDPRGNEQFF.

J is TRBJ2-1 and V is TRBV5-1; either TRBD1 or TRBD2 may fit D (5 bases each). Germline V CDR1 and CDR2: SGHRS, YFSETQ. The CDR3 is made up of 15 amino acids. V was pared by 0 bases and J by 5 bases, with 12 bases between. The CDR3 region has the DNA TGCGCCAGCAGCTTGGCCGGGGCACCCAACAATGAGCAGTTCTTC. Translating gives CASSLAGAPNNEQFF. The complete variable domain, with remaining parts taken from reference TRBV5-1 and TRBJ2-1, reads KAGVTQTPRYLIKTRGQQVTLSCSPISGHRSVSWYQQTPGQGLQFLFEYFSETQRNKGNFPGRFSGRQFSNSRSEMNVSTLELGDSALYLCASSLAGAPNNEQFFGPGTRLTVL.

V and J are TRBV7-3 and TRBJ1-2; D possibly corresponds to TRBD1 (5 bases). The CDR3 loop spans 14 amino acids. Trimming removed 2 bases from V and 7 bases from J, with 14 bases in between. Germline-derived CDR1 and CDR2 are SGHTA and FQGTGA. The CDR3 DNA reads TGTGCCAGCAGCTTACAGGGAGGGGTAGTTGGCTACACCTTC. Translated: CASSLQGGVVGYTF.

J is TRBJ2-3 and V is TRBV13; 7 bases agree with TRBD2. The CDR3 covers 15 residues. Germline CDR1 and CDR2: PRHDT and FYEKMQ (reference sequence). V lost 4 bases to trimming and J lost 0 bases; unmatched junction nucleotides: 4. The CDR3 region has the DNA TGTGCCAGCAGCTCCTACGGGGGGAGCACAGATACGCAGTATTTT. Amino acids: CASSSYGGSTDTQYF.

The chain combines TRBV30 with TRBJ2-3, with D tentatively TRBD2 (5 bases). The CDR3 totals 15 residues. V was clipped by 4 bases and J by 0 bases, with 14 bases between them. Germline V gene sequence: CDR1 GTSNPN, CDR2 SVGIG (reference sequence). CDR3 residues: CAWNDGLASTDTQYF. In DNA form, the CDR3 reads TGTGCCTGGAACGATGGACTGGCTAGCACAGATACGCAGTATTTT.

This chain links TRBV28 with TRBJ1-1, with 10 bases fitting TRBD1. J lost 5 bases, V lost 11 bases, and 11 bases had no gene match. Looked up from germline, CDR1 is MDHEN and CDR2 is SYDVKM. There are 14 residues in the CDR3. The CDR3, as DNA: TGTGCCGCCTCTGGAGGGACAGGGGATACTGAAGCTTTCTTT. This encodes CAASGGTGDTEAFF.

DNA for the CDR3: TGTGCCAGCACCTCCCAAGGGGGAGGCACTGAAGCTTTCTTT. As protein: CASTSQGGGTEAFF. The J gene is TRBJ1-1, the V gene TRBV27; maybe TRBD1 (6 bases). V lost 7 bases and J lost 4, with 16 bases in between. This CDR3 is built from 14 residues. Germline-derived CDR1 and CDR2 are MNHEY and SMNVEV (reference sequence).

CDR3 DNA: TGTGCCAGCACCGGTGACCAAGGGGGGGAGCTGTTTTTT. This translates into CASTGDQGGELFF. This chain uses TRBV6-6 with TRBJ2-2; no clear D. Germline CDR1 and CDR2: MNHNY and SVGAGI (reference sequence). The CDR3 consists of 13 residues. Trimming removed 7 bases at V and 8 bases at J, with 14 bases between.

Only one count was recorded for this clone. The chain combines TRBV9 with TRBJ2-7; D perhaps matches TRBD1 (6 bases). The CDR3 has 15 amino acids. The germline CDR1 and CDR2 sequences are SGDLS and YYNGEE. V shed 4 bases and J shed 2 bases, with 16 bases lying between them. The CDR3 DNA is TGTGCCAGCAGCCCCGGACAGTCTACTACCTACGAGCAGTACTTC. As protein: CASSPGQSTTYEQYF.

This clone was counted only a few times. The J gene is TRBJ2-7, the V gene TRBV19; 8 positions match TRBD1. V lost 5 bases and J lost 4; bases outside the gene matches: 7. The germline V gene encodes CDR1 LNHDA and CDR2 SQIVND (reference sequence). This CDR3 is built from 14 residues. CDR3 nucleotide sequence: TGTGCCAGTAGTTTACCGGGACAGGTTTACGAGCAGTACTTC. This sequence encodes CASSLPGQVYEQYF.

V and J are TRBV7-9 and TRBJ2-5; tentative D call: TRBD1 (5 bases). V was pared by 2 bases and J by 8 bases, with 9 bases between. CDR3 size: 12 residues. CDR1 is SEHNR, CDR2 FQNEAQ, per germline (reference sequence). CDR3: CASSLRQGTQYF. The DNA of the CDR3 is TGTGCCAGCAGCTTACGTCAGGGTACCCAGTACTTC.

V usage is TRBV6-1 and J usage is TRBJ2-2; a weak D match, TRBD1 (5 bases). CDR3 size: 14 residues. Germline-derived CDR1 and CDR2 are MNHNS and SASEGT. V lost 1 base and J lost 6, with 9 bases in between. This chain's CDR3 is CASSEVQGAGELFF. Here the CDR3 DNA reads TGTGCCAGCAGTGAAGTCCAGGGCGCCGGGGAGCTGTTTTTT.

This clone was found once. The chain is built from TRBV6-1 and TRBJ2-5; D possibly matches TRBD1 or TRBD2 (5 bases each). This CDR3 is built from 14 residues. V was clipped by 10 bases and J by 7 bases, with 22 bases between them. Germline V gene data show CDR1 as MNHNS and CDR2 as SASEGT. CDR3 nucleotide sequence: TGTGCCATCTCCGGGACGAACGGGCTTGGGACCCAGTACTTC. Amino acid sequence: CAISGTNGLGTQYF.

The gene calls are TRBV6-6 and TRBJ1-5; D gene ambiguous. The CDR3 is 15 amino acids. The V gene's germline CDR1 is MNHNY and CDR2 SVGAGI (reference sequence). V was clipped by 6 bases and J by 0 bases, with 12 bases between them. The CDR3 sequence is CASRPTGSSNQPQHF. The CDR3 region has the DNA TGTGCCAGCAGACCCACGGGTAGTAGCAATCAGCCCCAGCATTTT.

This clone ranks as medium-sized (0.01 to 0.1%). V and J are TRBV18 and TRBJ2-1; 8 positions match TRBD1. The CDR3 has 14 residues. From germline, CDR1 is KGHSH and CDR2 LQKENI. Unmatched junction bases numbered 6, after V lost 5 bases and J lost 6 bases. The CDR3 sequence is CASSFQTGGNEQFF. The CDR3 region has the DNA TGTGCCAGCTCATTTCAAACAGGGGGCAATGAGCAGTTCTTC.

J is TRBJ1-5 and V is TRBV12-5; no definite D call. Looked up from germline, CDR1 is LGHNT and CDR2 is FRNRAP. This CDR3 has 16 amino acids. Trimming took off 2 bases at V and 3 bases at J, with 14 bases between the two ends. The CDR3 loop is CASGLKEGPHNQPQHF. Here the CDR3 DNA reads TGTGCTAGTGGTTTGAAGGAGGGCCCCCACAATCAGCCCCAGCATTTT.

The chain recombines TRBV10-2 with TRBJ2-3, with D possibly called TRBD1 or TRBD2 (5 bases each). Trimming took 8 bases from V and 4 from J, leaving 19 bases between them. The CDR3 totals 15 residues. Looked up from germline, CDR1 is WSHSY and CDR2 is SAAADI. CDR3 amino acids: CASRLGADLADTQYF. CDR3 bases: TGCGCCAGCCGACTCGGGGCAGACTTGGCAGATACGCAGTATTTT.

This chain connects TRBV7-8 to TRBJ2-1; tentative D call: TRBD1 (5 bases). The CDR3 length is 20 residues. V lost 2 bases and J lost 0, with 23 bases in between. Per the germline V gene, CDR1 is SGHVS and CDR2 is FQNEAQ. CDR3 nucleotide sequence: TGTGCCAGCAGCTTAACGGTTGGGGCAGGGAAGGCGAGCTCCTACAATGAGCAGTTCTTC. Residues: CASSLTVGAGKASSYNEQFF. The full variable domain, rest sourced from reference TRBV7-8 and TRBJ2-1, is GAGVSQSPRYKVAKRGQDVALRCDPISGHVSLFWYQQALGQGPEFLTYFQNEAQLDKSGLPSDRFFAERPEGSVSTLKIQRTQQEDSAVYLCASSLTVGAGKASSYNEQFFGPGTRLTVL.

The chain couples TRBV9 to TRBJ1-1; no clear D. The CDR3 totals 16 residues. Trimming removed 2 bases at V and 1 base at J, with 15 bases between. Germline-derived CDR1 and CDR2 are SGDLS and YYNGEE. CDR3 in amino acids: CASSVSRSKTNTEAFF. The CDR3 DNA follows: TGTGCCAGCAGCGTTTCCCGATCCAAAACGAACACTGAAGCTTTCTTT.

CDR3 residues: CASSLVGEPVPYNEQFF. The CDR3 region has the DNA TGTGCCAGCAGCTTAGTAGGGGAGCCCGTCCCCTACAATGAGCAGTTCTTC. This sequence joins TRBV7-9 and TRBJ2-1, with D possibly called TRBD1 or TRBD2 (5 bases each). The V end lost 1 base, the J end lost 2 bases, and 15 bases lay between the germline ends. Germline CDR1 reads SEHNR; CDR2 reads FQNEAQ (reference sequence). The CDR3 totals 17 residues.

The chain combines TRBV30 with TRBJ2-4; TRBD1 matches 7 bases. The germline V gene has CDR1 GTSNPN and CDR2 SVGIG (reference sequence). V was pared by 2 bases and J by 7 bases, with 5 bases of the junction left unmatched. The CDR3 spans 13 residues. The DNA of the CDR3 is TGTGCCTGGAGTCTAGGACAGGCGAACATTCAGTACTTC. Translated: CAWSLGQANIQYF.

This clone was observed a few times. This rearrangement joins TRBV12-2 to TRBJ1-1; the table names TRBD1, a call not compared with the DNA. TRBV12-2 is given as a pseudogene. CDR3 length equals 14 residues. CDR3 nucleotide sequence: TGTGCAAGTCGACCCCCCAGGGGTGAGTCTGAAGCTTTCTTT. Translation: CASRPPRGESEAFF.